The 16 T cell receptor beta chains below all came from one sample that was sequenced in a study of blood T cell repertoires in COVID-19. The table came from immunoSEQ multiplex PCR; TCRdb's copy has only in-frame clones and leaves some out. Of more than 100,000 clones in the sample, approximately 87% were seen once. Input material: peripheral blood. All receptors come from a human donor in a cohort sampled during active or convalescent COVID-19.

The chain is built from TRBV11-2 and TRBJ2-7; tentatively, D is TRBD1 (5 bases). This CDR3 region has 14 residues. The V and J ends lost 5 bases and 5 bases respectively, with 16 bases between them. Per the germline V gene, CDR1 is SGHAT and CDR2 is FQNNGV. The CDR3 reads CASSMLQGPHEQYF. The CDR3 nucleotides are TGTGCCAGCAGCATGCTTCAGGGCCCCCACGAGCAGTACTTC.

This clone was counted once. The V call is TRBV3-1 (or the pseudogene TRBV3-2), the J call TRBJ1-6, with 10 nucleotides matching TRBD1. Germline V gene data show CDR1 as LGHDT and CDR2 as YNNKEL (reference sequence). V was clipped by 4 bases and J by 13 bases; unmatched bases: 7. This CDR3 has 14 residues. The chain's CDR3 is CASSPGQGSSPLHF. The CDR3 nucleotides read TGTGCCAGCAGCCCGGGACAGGGGAGTTCCCCCCTCCACTTT.

V gene TRBV18 combines with J gene TRBJ2-7; the match to TRBD1 covers 7 bases. The CDR3 is 15 residues long. The V segment lost 5 bases and the J segment 0 bases; nucleotides outside the gene matches: 7. Looked up from germline, CDR1 is KGHSH and CDR2 is LQKENI. CDR3 nucleotide sequence: TGTGCCAGCTCAATCAACTACAGGGGCTCCTACGAGCAGTACTTC. It encodes CASSINYRGSYEQYF.

This chain uses TRBV5-1 with TRBJ2-1, with D tentatively TRBD1 (6 bases). V lost 3 bases and J lost 10, with 20 bases in between. This CDR3 contains 15 residues. Germline V CDR1 and CDR2: SGHRS, YFSETQ. This chain's CDR3 is CASSSGHMGRPEQFF. The CDR3 DNA is TGCGCCAGCAGCTCGGGACATATGGGGCGGCCGGAGCAGTTCTTC.

This CDR3 reads CATSDKGTGRHEQYF. CDR3 bases: TGTGCCACCAGTGATAAGGGGACAGGGAGGCACGAGCAGTACTTC. The genes are TRBV24-1 and TRBJ2-7; 9 nucleotides align to TRBD1. CDR1 KGHDR and CDR2 SFDVKD come from the germline V gene. The CDR3 covers 15 residues. Trimming cost V 3 bases and J 5 bases; bases outside gene matches: 7.

This chain joins TRBV4-1 and TRBJ1-4; a weak D match, TRBD1 (5 bases). CDR3 length: 16 residues. The germline gives CDR1 MGHRA, CDR2 YSYEKL. V was trimmed by 4 bases and J by 7 bases, leaving 19 bases between them. The chain's CDR3 is CASSPTGSGGLEKLFF. The DNA for the CDR3 is TGCGCCAGCAGCCCCACCGGGTCCGGGGGACTTGAAAAACTGTTTTTT.

The gene calls are TRBV4-3 and TRBJ1-6; 9 nucleotides agree with TRBD1. The germline gives CDR1 LGHNA, CDR2 YSLEER. V was clipped by 4 bases and J by 7 bases; unmatched bases: 5. The CDR3 has 15 amino acids. CDR3 sequence: CASSPRDRVNSPLHF. CDR3 in DNA: TGCGCCAGCAGCCCCCGGGACAGGGTAAATTCACCCCTCCACTTT.

This rearrangement joins TRBV2 to TRBJ1-4; the match to TRBD1 covers 8 bases. CDR3 length: 17 residues. The V gene end was trimmed by 4 bases and the J gene end by 0 bases; junction bases not matched to a gene: 7. Looked up from germline, CDR1 is SNHLY and CDR2 is FYNNEI. The CDR3 DNA reads TGTGCCAGCAGTGTTCCCGGGACAGGCCCAACTAATGAAAAACTGTTTTTT. It is translated as CASSVPGTGPTNEKLFF.

V is TRBV27 and J is TRBJ1-2; 7 bases line up with TRBD1. Trimming cost V 2 bases and J 4 bases; bases outside gene matches: 13. Germline CDR1 reads MNHEY; CDR2 reads SMNVEV (reference sequence). The CDR3 consists of 17 residues. CDR3 residues: CASSLVGTQGSGYGYTF. The CDR3 DNA follows: TGTGCCAGCAGTTTAGTTGGGACACAGGGGTCGGGCTATGGCTACACCTTC.

This clone was seen a few times. An end of the junction does not agree with germline; a read error may underlie this. The genes are TRBV6-1 and TRBJ1-6, with 9 bases identical to TRBD1. The CDR3 is 14 residues long. CDR1 is MNHNS and CDR2 is SASEGT in the germline V gene. The CDR3 loop reads CASREGTGRSPLHF. CDR3 nucleotide sequence: TGTGCCAGCAGGGAAGGGACAGGGCGTTCACCCCTCCACTTT.

The genes are TRBV5-1 and TRBJ2-5; TRBD1 agrees at 10 bases. The CDR3 runs to 15 residues. V lost 2 bases and J lost 5; bases outside the gene matches: 6. CDR1 and CDR2 from the germline V gene are SGHRS and YFSETQ. CDR3 protein: CASSLWTGGGETQYF. In DNA, the CDR3 is TGCGCCAGCAGCTTATGGACAGGGGGTGGTGAGACCCAGTACTTC.

The chain carries TRBV3-1 (or the pseudogene TRBV3-2) and TRBJ1-6; D is unresolved. Germline V gene data show CDR1 as LGHDT and CDR2 as YNNKEL (reference sequence). The CDR3 is 13 amino acids. The ends were cut back, 0 bases at V and 7 bases at J, with 4 bases in the middle. The CDR3 reads CASSQELNSPLHF. CDR3 DNA: TGTGCCAGCAGCCAAGAGTTAAATTCACCCCTCCACTTT.

This rearrangement joins TRBV18 to TRBJ1-1; 7 bases fit TRBD1. Germline V gene lookup returns CDR1 KGHSH and CDR2 LQKENI. CDR3 length equals 15 residues. V lost 6 bases and J lost 1; bases outside the gene matches: 8. In nucleotides, the CDR3 is TGTGCCAGCTCTCCCGGGAGGGGGCAGAACACTGAAGCTTTCTTT. It encodes CASSPGRGQNTEAFF.

The rearrangement joins TRBV6-2 or TRBV6-3 to TRBJ1-5, with D possibly TRBD1 on 5 matching bases. Germline lookup yields CDR1 MNHEY and CDR2 SVGEGT. The CDR3 is 21 amino acids. V lost 3 bases and J 0 bases, leaving 27 bases between the germline ends. Here the CDR3 reads CASSYTGQRGAKGISNQPQHF. For the CDR3, the DNA is TGTGCCAGCAGTTATACGGGCCAGCGGGGCGCAAAGGGGATTAGCAATCAGCCCCAGCATTTT.

The V gene is TRBV29-1, the J gene TRBJ1-3, with no clear D. Germline V lookup: CDR1 SQVTM, CDR2 ANQGSEA. This CDR3 has 13 residues. The germline V and J ends were trimmed by 6 bases and 8 bases, with 17 bases remaining between them. The CDR3 spells CSVARVRVDTIYF. The CDR3 DNA reads as TGCAGCGTCGCGAGGGTCCGGGTCGACACCATATATTTT.

The rearrangement links TRBV6-2 or TRBV6-3 to TRBJ2-5; 7 bases match TRBD2. Trimming at V came to 2 bases and at J to 4 bases, leaving 16 bases not matched to a gene. The CDR3 covers 18 residues. The V gene's germline CDR1 is MNHEY and CDR2 SVGEGT. The DNA for the CDR3 is TGTGCCAGCAGTTACCCACAACCGCGTGGGGGGGATCGAGAGACCCAGTACTTC. Translation: CASSYPQPRGGDRETQYF.